One T cell receptor beta chain is described in this entry. This CDR3 has 15 residues. CDR1 and CDR2 (germline): SEHNR, FQNEAQ (reference sequence). V shed 2 bases and J 6 bases; nucleotides not matched to a gene: 10. These data belong to a study of shared clonotypes between healthy human individuals. Sequencing used immunoSEQ multiplex PCR; TCRdb keeps in-frame clones, though not all of them. The sample records around 2,000,000 clones, over 85% being singletons. Sequencing was carried out using naive CD4+ T cells sorted from blood. Subset given: CD45RA+ positively selected. The rearrangement uses TRBV7-9 and TRBJ2-7; 7 positions match TRBD2. This sequence was found in a young man in good health. The CDR3 loop reads CASSLPGGSFREQYF. Written as DNA, the CDR3 is TGTGCCAGCAGCTTACCGGGCGGGAGTTTTCGCGAGCAGTACTTC.